These 27 T cell receptor beta chains share one sample of origin, sequenced in a study of T cell responses to AZD1222 COVID-19 vaccine (dated by TCRdb to the early 2020s). Library creation used the immunoSEQ multiplex PCR assay. Drawn from immuneACCESS, this table holds only the in-frame rearrangements with V and J called that TCRdb kept. Clones are partly lost; checked studies trace under half to an unresolved V gene and leave the rest unexplained. The sample table holds about 120,000 clones, of which 70% to 90% were seen once. In total, the top ten clones hold about 15% of the sample. The time point label, read with the paper, signifies: about 28 days (+/-7) after the second vaccine dose. The sample was peripheral blood, taken 28 days after the second AZD1222 dose. These receptor sequences come from an adult who received the AZD1222 COVID-19 vaccine.

The rearrangement links TRBV6-1 to TRBJ1-2; no definite D call. V was pared by 5 bases and J by 7 bases, with 14 bases between. The V gene's germline CDR1 is MNHNS and CDR2 SASEGT. The CDR3 has 13 amino acids. This CDR3 reads CASSPQVAAGYTF. The CDR3 bases are TGTGCCAGCAGTCCGCAGGTGGCCGCTGGCTACACCTTC.

The sample holds a few counts of this clone. V gene TRBV3-1 (or the pseudogene TRBV3-2) combines with J gene TRBJ1-6; weak D call: TRBD1 (5 bases). The length of the CDR3 is 13 residues. V was trimmed by 1 base and J by 9 bases, leaving 7 bases between them. Germline CDR1 reads LGHDT; CDR2 reads YNNKEL (reference sequence). The CDR3, as DNA: TGTGCCAGCAGCCAAGCCGGGGCTTCACCCCTCCACTTT. Its translation: CASSQAGASPLHF.

The chain has TRBV24-1 and TRBJ2-1; TRBD2 matches 10 bases. Germline V gene sequence: CDR1 KGHDR, CDR2 SFDVKD. This CDR3 has 16 amino acids. Trimming at V came to 3 bases and at J to 2 bases, leaving 3 bases not matched to a gene. The DNA for the CDR3 is TGTGCCACCAGTGATCCCGGACTAGCGGCCTACAATGAGCAGTTCTTC. It is translated as CATSDPGLAAYNEQFF.

V and J are TRBV11-2 and TRBJ1-2; D ambiguous. The CDR3 spans 15 residues. Trimming removed 4 bases at V and 8 bases at J, with 20 bases between. CDR1 and CDR2 (germline): SGHAT, FQNNGV. CDR3 sequence reads: CASSSQQSGLSGYTF. The DNA for the CDR3 is TGTGCCAGCAGCTCGCAACAATCGGGCTTGAGCGGCTACACCTTC.

The rearrangement links TRBV7-9 to TRBJ1-2; D call uncertain. Germline V gives CDR1 SEHNR, CDR2 FQNEAQ (reference sequence). Trimming pared 4 bases from V and 8 bases from J, leaving 11 bases between. The length of the CDR3 is 12 residues. CDR3 bases: TGTGCCAGCAGCTCTTCCCTTGACGGCTACACCTTC. Protein sequence: CASSSSLDGYTF.

V usage is TRBV19 and J usage is TRBJ1-6, with no clear D. This CDR3 comprises 16 residues. V was clipped by 4 bases and J by 2 bases, with 12 bases between them. In germline, CDR1 is LNHDA, CDR2 SQIVND (reference sequence). CDR3 in DNA: TGTGCCAGTAGTAACAATCACGTAACCTATAATTCACCCCTCCACTTT. Translated, it gives CASSNNHVTYNSPLHF.

Regarding this clone: Other DNA sequences of this sample code for an identical CDR3. The rearrangement joins TRBV24-1 to TRBJ1-2; 9 bases line up with TRBD1. Trimming at V came to 4 bases and at J to 4 bases, leaving 3 bases not matched to a gene. This CDR3 has 14 amino acids. CDR1 is KGHDR, CDR2 SFDVKD, per germline. The CDR3 region is CATSDRDRVYGYTF. As DNA, the CDR3 is TGTGCCACCAGTGACCGGGACAGGGTCTATGGCTACACCTTC.

This chain uses TRBV2 with TRBJ1-6, with 7 bases that match TRBD1. Germline V gene lookup returns CDR1 SNHLY and CDR2 FYNNEI. V shed 6 bases, J shed 0 bases, and the junction held 2 bases outside the gene matches. The CDR3 runs to 15 residues. CDR3 nucleotide sequence: TGTGCCAGCAGGACAGGGAGCTCCTATAATTCACCCCTCCACTTT. It translates to CASRTGSSYNSPLHF. Together with reference TRBV2 and TRBJ1-6, the CDR3 gives the full variable domain: EPEVTQTPSHQVTQMGQEVILRCVPISNHLYFYWYRQILGQKVEFLVSFYNNEISEKSEIFDDQFSVERPDGSNFTLKIRSTKLEDSAMYFCASRTGSSYNSPLHFGNGTRLTVT.

This clone was observed a single time. V usage is TRBV11-2 and J usage is TRBJ1-4; 8 nucleotides line up with TRBD1. The CDR3 totals 15 residues. The junction had 7 bases not matched to a gene; V was cut back by 3 bases and J by 7 bases. Germline-derived CDR1 and CDR2 are SGHAT and FQNNGV. The CDR3 loop is CASSFYGQGGEKLFF. Written as DNA, the CDR3 is TGTGCCAGCAGCTTCTACGGACAGGGTGGTGAAAAACTGTTTTTT. Together with reference TRBV11-2 and TRBJ1-4, the CDR3 gives the full variable domain: EAGVAQSPRYKIIEKRQSVAFWCNPISGHATLYWYQQILGQGPKLLIQFQNNGVVDDSQLPKDRFSAERLKGVDSTLKIQPAKLEDSAVYLCASSFYGQGGEKLFFGSGTQLSVL.

The chain combines TRBV13 with TRBJ1-1, with D perhaps matching TRBD1 (5 bases). The CDR3 runs to 14 residues. V was cut by 2 bases and J by 4 bases, with 11 bases left in between. Germline CDR1 PRHDT, CDR2 FYEKMQ (reference sequence). CDR3 nucleotides: TGTGCCAGCAGCTTATTTGGGGGATCCACTGAAGCTTTCTTT. Translation: CASSLFGGSTEAFF.

The rearrangement uses TRBV6-6 and TRBJ2-3; TRBD1 matches 8 bases. The germline V gene has CDR1 MNHNY and CDR2 SVGAGI (reference sequence). J gave up 1 base and V 4 bases, and 7 bases lay outside the gene matches. The CDR3 runs 16 residues. In DNA form, the CDR3 reads TGTGCCAGCAGTTCGGACAGGGTCCCTCGCACAGATACGCAGTATTTT. The encoded protein is CASSSDRVPRTDTQYF.

The chain couples TRBV5-1 to TRBJ2-1, with 7 bases identical to TRBD2. J lost 5 bases, V lost 1 base, and 15 bases had no gene match. Per the germline V gene, CDR1 is SGHRS and CDR2 is YFSETQ. This CDR3 is built from 18 residues. The CDR3 DNA reads as TGCGCCAGCAGCTTGACCCCCGTTGCGGGAGTTGAGGACAATGAGCAGTTCTTC. This sequence encodes CASSLTPVAGVEDNEQFF. Filled out from reference TRBV5-1 and TRBJ2-1, the complete variable domain reads KAGVTQTPRYLIKTRGQQVTLSCSPISGHRSVSWYQQTPGQGLQFLFEYFSETQRNKGNFPGRFSGRQFSNSRSEMNVSTLELGDSALYLCASSLTPVAGVEDNEQFFGPGTRLTVL.

V and J are TRBV27 and TRBJ2-3; 9 positions agree with TRBD1. Germline V gives CDR1 MNHEY, CDR2 SMNVEV (reference sequence). This CDR3 region has 17 residues. The V and J ends lost 3 bases and 4 bases, in that order; junction bases with no gene match: 11. The CDR3 spells CASSFLSGQGFADTQYF. The CDR3 DNA reads TGTGCCAGCAGTTTCCTCTCGGGACAGGGTTTCGCAGATACGCAGTATTTT.

The V call is TRBV10-3, the J call TRBJ2-2; 8 positions match TRBD1. Per germline, CDR1 ENHRY and CDR2 SYGVKD. The length of the CDR3 is 15 residues. V shed 6 bases and J 5 bases; nucleotides not matched to a gene: 8. In DNA form, the CDR3 reads TGTGCCATCAGAGCCGGGACAGGCGGAACCGGGGAGCTGTTTTTT. This translates into CAIRAGTGGTGELFF.

The rearrangement links TRBV10-3 to TRBJ2-5, with 11 bases matching TRBD2. The CDR3 covers 15 residues. Germline CDR1 ENHRY, CDR2 SYGVKD. V was clipped by 3 bases and J by 7 bases; unmatched bases: 7. Here the CDR3 DNA reads TGTGCCATCAGTGACGTTGGGACTAGCGGTCCGACCCAGTACTTC. Translating gives CAISDVGTSGPTQYF.

The chain links TRBV5-1 to TRBJ1-2; 9 bases fit TRBD1. Germline values: CDR1 SGHRS, CDR2 YFSETQ. The junction had 5 bases not matched to a gene; V was cut back by 3 bases and J by 8 bases. The CDR3 extends over 13 amino acids. The CDR3 sequence: CASSSRDRVGYTF. CDR3 nucleotides: TGCGCCAGCAGCTCCCGGGACAGGGTGGGCTACACCTTC.

V is TRBV18 and J is TRBJ1-2; 7 bases match TRBD1. This CDR3 contains 15 residues. From germline, CDR1 is KGHSH and CDR2 LQKENI. J lost 1 base, V lost 1 base, and 3 bases had no gene match. The CDR3 DNA sequence: TGTGCCAGCTCACCACGGAGGGACAGTAACTATGGCTACACCTTC. This codes for CASSPRRDSNYGYTF.

This sequence joins TRBV20-1 and TRBJ2-7; possibly TRBD2 for D (6 bases). This CDR3 spans 11 amino acids. Germline V lookup: CDR1 DFQATT, CDR2 SNEGSKA (reference sequence). The ends were cut back, 7 bases at V and 4 bases at J, with 11 bases in the middle. CDR3 coding DNA: TGCAGTGTGAGAAGCGGGTACGAGCAGTACTTC. Its translation: CSVRSGYEQYF.

The chain couples TRBV20-1 to TRBJ2-1; no reliable D call. The CDR3 totals 14 residues. V lost 3 bases to trimming and J lost 2 bases, with 11 bases between them. Per the germline V gene, CDR1 is DFQATT and CDR2 is SNEGSKA (reference sequence). DNA of the CDR3: TGCAGTGCTAGTTTGTCCAGCACCTACAATGAGCAGTTCTTC. Protein: CSASLSSTYNEQFF.

Comments on this clone: The sample holds other DNA sequences that translate to the same CDR3. The chain carries TRBV18 and TRBJ1-2; TRBD1 matches 8 bases. The V segment lost 2 bases and the J segment 2 bases; nucleotides outside the gene matches: 1. This CDR3 has 14 residues. Per the germline V gene, CDR1 is KGHSH and CDR2 is LQKENI. CDR3 amino acids: CASSPGQGNYGYTF. DNA for the CDR3: TGTGCCAGCTCACCAGGACAGGGAAACTATGGCTACACCTTC.

This clone appeared a single time. The chain carries TRBV28 and TRBJ1-2; perhaps TRBD1 as D (6 bases). CDR1 and CDR2 (germline): MDHEN, SYDVKM. This CDR3 contains 13 residues. Trimming shortened V by 6 bases and J by 5 bases, and 13 bases separated the two germline ends. CDR3 sequence: CASRITGNYGYTF. For the CDR3, the DNA is TGTGCCAGCAGGATAACAGGGAATTATGGCTACACCTTC.

The chain couples TRBV5-1 to TRBJ1-1; D may be TRBD1 (5 bases). V was pared by 3 bases and J by 1 base, with 7 bases between. The CDR3 has 13 residues. Germline CDR1 SGHRS, CDR2 YFSETQ. For the CDR3, the DNA is TGCGCCAGCAGCTCCAGGGCGAACACTGAAGCTTTCTTT. Translated: CASSSRANTEAFF.

The chain's CDR3 is CASSSMTSGTYNEQFF. CDR3 in DNA: TGTGCCAGCAGCTCCATGACTAGCGGGACCTACAATGAGCAGTTCTTC. V gene TRBV7-3 combines with J gene TRBJ2-1; 11 bases are a match to TRBD2. J was trimmed by 2 bases and V by 4 bases; bases with no gene match: 4. Looked up from germline, CDR1 is SGHTA and CDR2 is FQGTGA. The CDR3 length is 16 residues.

V and J are TRBV5-4 and TRBJ1-5; D might be TRBD1 (5 bases). CDR1 SGHNT and CDR2 YYREEE come from the germline V gene (reference sequence). V lost 2 bases and J 7 bases, leaving 10 bases between the germline ends. This CDR3 has 13 amino acids. The CDR3 protein is CASSFGQGQPQHF. The CDR3 DNA sequence: TGTGCCAGCAGCTTCGGTCAGGGACAGCCCCAGCATTTT.

The J gene is TRBJ1-2, the V gene TRBV5-1; 7 bases are a match to TRBD1. Per the germline V gene, CDR1 is SGHRS and CDR2 is YFSETQ. The length of the CDR3 is 14 residues. The ends lost 4 bases at V and 4 bases at J; junction bases unmatched: 7. In DNA form, the CDR3 reads TGCGCCAGCAGCACGGGGGACAGATCCTATGGCTACACCTTC. Translation gives CASSTGDRSYGYTF.

The chain uses TRBV6-2 or TRBV6-3 and TRBJ2-5; D is ambiguous. The V gene's germline CDR1 is MNHEY and CDR2 SVGEGT. Trimming took off 0 bases at V and 7 bases at J, with 15 bases between the two ends. This CDR3 has 15 residues. Written as DNA, the CDR3 is TGTGCCAGCAGTTACTCCCCGGTCGGTTCAGGGACCCAGTACTTC. Translating gives CASSYSPVGSGTQYF.

The chain links TRBV7-6 to TRBJ2-3; 7 nucleotides line up with TRBD1. Germline CDR1 SGHVS, CDR2 FNYEAQ. The CDR3 covers 16 residues. V lost 2 bases and J lost 2; bases outside the gene matches: 7. The CDR3 reads CASSLLGTVDTDTQYF. CDR3 sequence (DNA): TGTGCCAGCAGCTTATTGGGGACAGTCGACACAGATACGCAGTATTTT.